This TCR beta chain was sequenced for a study of shared clonotypes between healthy human individuals. Clones were read by immunoSEQ multiplex PCR, and TCRdb kept only the in-frame ones, dropping some. The sample has about 2.4 million clones, just over 90% seen once. This clone has only one observation. This CDR3 contains 16 residues. V trimming: 3 bases; J trimming: 5 bases; junction bases outside the gene matches: 6. CDR1 is LGHNA, CDR2 YSLEER, per germline. Sequencing input: naive CD4+ T cells sorted from blood. The subset denotes: CD45RA+ positively selected. The sequence came from a man between 18 and 29 years old in good health. The V gene is TRBV4-3, the J gene TRBJ2-5; TRBD2 matches at 13 bases. Here the CDR3 reads CASSQGLAGKYETQYF. The CDR3 DNA sequence: TGCGCCAGCAGCCAGGGACTAGCGGGAAAATATGAGACCCAGTACTTC.